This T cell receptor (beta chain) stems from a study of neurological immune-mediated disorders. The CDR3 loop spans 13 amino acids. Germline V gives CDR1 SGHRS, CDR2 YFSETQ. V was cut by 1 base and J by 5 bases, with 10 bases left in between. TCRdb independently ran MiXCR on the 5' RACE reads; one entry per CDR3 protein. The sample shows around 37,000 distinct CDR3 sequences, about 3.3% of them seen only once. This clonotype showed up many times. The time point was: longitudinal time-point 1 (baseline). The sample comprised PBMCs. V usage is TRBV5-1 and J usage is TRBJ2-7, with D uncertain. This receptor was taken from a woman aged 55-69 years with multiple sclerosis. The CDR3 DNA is TGCGCCAGCAGCTTGAGGTCCGCGAACGAGCAGTACTTC. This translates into CASSLRSANEQYF.